This entry lists 24 T cell receptor beta chains sequenced from one sample in a study of blood T cell repertoires in COVID-19. Produced via immunoSEQ multiplex PCR; TCRdb's table is partial and in-frame only. This sample carries some 400,000 clones, about four fifths of them seen once, and the ten largest clones take more than 1%. Sequenced material: peripheral blood. These receptors came from a human donor with acute or convalescent COVID-19. The donor label of this sample is uncertain.

The V call is TRBV30, the J call TRBJ1-5; 8 nucleotides match TRBD1. This CDR3 region has 15 residues. The germline V gene has CDR1 GTSNPN and CDR2 SVGIG (reference sequence). Unmatched junction bases numbered 14, after V lost 2 bases and J lost 11 bases. The CDR3 here is CAWSPRGRGILSQHF. The CDR3 DNA reads as TGTGCCTGGAGTCCCAGGGGGCGCGGAATTCTGTCCCAGCATTTT.

V is TRBV20-1 and J is TRBJ1-2, with no clear D. Germline V gene sequence: CDR1 DFQATT, CDR2 SNEGSKA (reference sequence). The V and J ends lost 3 bases and 6 bases respectively, with 8 bases between them. This CDR3 region has 11 residues. The CDR3 nucleotides read TGCAGTGCTAGGACTCTCCATGGCTACACCTTC. It is translated as CSARTLHGYTF.

This chain links TRBV5-1 with TRBJ2-5; 9 nucleotides line up with TRBD2. This CDR3 has 14 amino acids. Trimming removed 4 bases from V and 4 bases from J; junction bases left unmatched: 5. Germline V gene sequence: CDR1 SGHRS, CDR2 YFSETQ. CDR3 DNA sequence: TGCGCCAGCAGCAAAGCGGGAGGCCGAGAGACCCAGTACTTC. Protein: CASSKAGGRETQYF.

The CDR3 is CASKLQVVNQPQHF. The CDR3 DNA is TGTGCCAGCAAGTTACAGGTAGTCAATCAGCCCCAGCATTTT. V and J are TRBV2 and TRBJ1-5; D might be TRBD1 (5 bases). V was cut by 7 bases and J by 3 bases, with 13 bases left in between. The V gene's germline CDR1 is SNHLY and CDR2 FYNNEI. The CDR3 has 14 amino acids.

The chain uses TRBV30 and TRBJ1-3; no reliable D call. Trimming removed 2 bases at V and 2 bases at J, with 13 bases between. Germline CDR1 reads GTSNPN; CDR2 reads SVGIG (reference sequence). The CDR3 is 15 residues long. The CDR3, as DNA: TGTGCCTGGAGTACCTCCGGAGTGGCTGGAAACACCATATATTTT. Encoded protein: CAWSTSGVAGNTIYF.

A few counts support this clone. The chain joins TRBV7-2 to TRBJ2-1; 8 bases agree with TRBD2. The junction had 3 bases not matched to a gene; V was cut back by 1 base and J by 4 bases. Germline CDR1 SGHTA, CDR2 FQGNSA. The CDR3 extends over 15 amino acids. The CDR3 loop is CASSLVGGGYNEQFF. The DNA for the CDR3 is TGTGCCAGCAGCTTAGTCGGGGGGGGATACAATGAGCAGTTCTTC.

The rearrangement links TRBV29-1 to TRBJ2-3; no reliable D call. The germline V gene encodes CDR1 SQVTM and CDR2 ANQGSEA. The CDR3 is 12 residues long. The V end was cut by 2 bases, the J end by 7 bases, with 10 bases between. CDR3 bases: TGCAGCGTTGAAACAGCCCCATATACGCAGTATTTT. Translating gives CSVETAPYTQYF.

The chain uses TRBV28 and TRBJ1-1; no clear D gene. Germline V gene data show CDR1 as MDHEN and CDR2 as SYDVKM. The CDR3 covers 11 residues. The ends were cut back, 7 bases at V and 10 bases at J, with 13 bases in the middle. The CDR3 DNA is TGTGCCAGCATCTCACTCGGTCGAGCTTTCTTT. This codes for CASISLGRAFF.

This chain links TRBV3-1 (or the pseudogene TRBV3-2) with TRBJ2-1, with 10 bases fitting TRBD1. The germline CDR1 and CDR2 sequences are LGHDT and YNNKEL (reference sequence). This CDR3 comprises 14 residues. J was trimmed by 10 bases and V by 8 bases; bases with no gene match: 11. The CDR3 DNA reads as TGTGCCAGCGATATGGGACAGGGGATCGGGGAGCAGTTCTTC. This translates into CASDMGQGIGEQFF.

This chain joins TRBV12-5 and TRBJ2-1; weak D call: TRBD2 (6 bases). V gave up 0 bases and J gave up 2 bases, with 14 bases separating them. Germline V gene data show CDR1 as LGHNT and CDR2 as FRNRAP. This CDR3 comprises 17 residues. The CDR3 here is CASGLVLRVAAYNEQFF. CDR3 nucleotide sequence: TGTGCTAGTGGTTTGGTATTACGGGTAGCGGCCTACAATGAGCAGTTCTTC.

The V call is TRBV5-1, the J call TRBJ1-2; 8 bases map to TRBD1. With V trimmed by 6 bases and J by 2 bases, 12 bases remained unmatched. This CDR3 is 16 amino acids long. Germline loops: CDR1 SGHRS, CDR2 YFSETQ. In nucleotides, the CDR3 is TGCGCCAGCACCCTTGGGACGCGACAGGGGAACTATGGCTACACCTTC. Its translation: CASTLGTRQGNYGYTF.

The chain carries TRBV25-1 and TRBJ1-6; D may be TRBD1 (6 bases). The CDR3 extends over 15 amino acids. The germline V and J ends were trimmed by 3 bases and 7 bases, with 13 bases remaining between them. Germline CDR1 and CDR2: MGHDK and SYGVNS. The CDR3 DNA reads TGTGCCAGCAGTGATTCTACTACAGGGAATTCACCCCTCCACTTT. It is translated as CASSDSTTGNSPLHF.

This clone was found a few times. The genes are TRBV6-5 and TRBJ1-1, with TRBD1 matching 10 bases. The germline CDR1 and CDR2 sequences are MNHEY and SVGAGI. This CDR3 is built from 14 residues. V gave up 7 bases and J gave up 3 bases; unmatched junction bases: 5. This CDR3 reads CASKLTGGYTEAFF. The CDR3 DNA is TGTGCCAGCAAGCTGACAGGGGGCTACACTGAAGCTTTCTTT.

This sequence joins TRBV4-1 and TRBJ2-3; TRBD2 aligns across 8 bases. This CDR3 contains 16 residues. V lost 4 bases and J lost 1; bases outside the gene matches: 7. The germline V gene encodes CDR1 MGHRA and CDR2 YSYEKL. CDR3 in amino acids: CASSPLILAGTDTQYF. The CDR3 DNA sequence: TGCGCCAGCAGCCCCTTAATACTAGCGGGCACAGATACGCAGTATTTT.

In regard to this clone: Other DNA sequences in this specimen translate into the identical CDR3. The V gene is TRBV5-1, the J gene TRBJ2-3; 11 nucleotides match TRBD2. This CDR3 has 16 amino acids. The junction had 3 bases not matched to a gene; V was cut back by 3 bases and J by 0 bases. Germline CDR1 SGHRS, CDR2 YFSETQ. CDR3 in amino acids: CASSSLAGGSTDTQYF. DNA for the CDR3: TGCGCCAGCAGCTCATTAGCGGGGGGGAGCACAGATACGCAGTATTTT.

This clone has a single count. The chain links TRBV7-9 to TRBJ2-1; 7 bases are shared with TRBD2. Germline V gene sequence: CDR1 SEHNR, CDR2 FQNEAQ (reference sequence). The CDR3 runs to 18 residues. J lost 6 bases, V lost 2 bases, and 16 bases had no gene match. The CDR3 coding sequence is TGTGCCAGCAGCTTATTGTGGGAGGGGACGGAAGAGACCAATGAGCAGTTCTTC. Translated: CASSLLWEGTEETNEQFF.

The V gene is TRBV7-2, the J gene TRBJ2-7, with a weak D call TRBD2 (5 bases). The CDR3 spans 12 residues. V lost 10 bases to trimming and J lost 0 bases, with 10 bases between them. Germline-derived CDR1 and CDR2 are SGHTA and FQGNSA. CDR3 protein: CATTLVSYEQYF. In nucleotides, the CDR3 is TGTGCCACAACACTAGTCTCCTACGAGCAGTACTTC.

The genes are TRBV5-5 and TRBJ2-3; D gene ambiguous. CDR3 length equals 14 residues. CDR1 SGHKS and CDR2 YYEKEE come from the germline V gene (reference sequence). Trimming pared 1 base from V and 5 bases from J, leaving 11 bases between. This chain's CDR3 is CASSLNGFGDTQYF. The CDR3 DNA is TGTGCCAGCAGCTTGAATGGCTTTGGAGATACGCAGTATTTT.

The table lists this clone with a count of one. This chain joins TRBV6-2 or TRBV6-3 and TRBJ2-5; TRBD1 might be the D (6 bases). Germline V gene sequence: CDR1 MNHEY, CDR2 SVGEGT. The CDR3 length is 15 residues. Between the trimmed V and J ends, which lost 4 bases and 1 base, there was a span of 13 bases. CDR3 sequence: CASSLIQGSQETQYF. CDR3 nucleotide sequence: TGTGCCAGCAGTTTGATACAGGGATCCCAAGAGACCCAGTACTTC.

The V call is TRBV29-1, the J call TRBJ1-1, with D uncertain. The germline CDR1 and CDR2 sequences are SQVTM and ANQGSEA. V lost 6 bases, J lost 6 bases, and 11 bases lay in between. This CDR3 region has 11 residues. CDR3 coding DNA: TGCAGCGTGGGGAGTCCGTCTGAAGCTTTCTTT. Translation: CSVGSPSEAFF.

V is TRBV18 and J is TRBJ2-1, with TRBD2 as a possible D gene (5 bases). V gave up 3 bases and J gave up 9 bases, with 12 bases separating them. The CDR3 is made up of 13 amino acids. Germline V gene lookup returns CDR1 KGHSH and CDR2 LQKENI. CDR3 residues: CASSPLAVREQFF. The CDR3 DNA follows: TGTGCCAGCTCACCGCTAGCAGTTCGTGAGCAGTTCTTC.

This clone has more than one count but fewer than ten. V and J are TRBV14 and TRBJ2-2; a weak D match, TRBD2 (5 bases). The CDR3 totals 14 residues. Germline V gene data show CDR1 as SGHDN and CDR2 as FVKESK. The V end lost 4 bases, the J end lost 3 bases, and 9 bases lay between the germline ends. This CDR3 reads CASSRGRYTGELFF. In DNA, the CDR3 is TGTGCCAGCAGCCGAGGGAGATACACCGGGGAGCTGTTTTTT.

V usage is TRBV20-1 and J usage is TRBJ1-2; 7 bases are shared with TRBD1. J was trimmed by 4 bases and V by 3 bases; bases with no gene match: 11. There are 15 residues in the CDR3. Germline loops: CDR1 DFQATT, CDR2 SNEGSKA (reference sequence). The CDR3 loop is CSASYYGQAGYGYTF. CDR3 in DNA: TGCAGTGCTAGTTACTACGGACAGGCGGGCTATGGCTACACCTTC.

This clone was seen once. The junction shows a germline mismatch at one end, possibly a read error. This chain joins TRBV19 and TRBJ1-2, with D tentatively TRBD1 (5 bases). CDR1 is LNHDA, CDR2 SQIVND, per germline (reference sequence). This CDR3 region has 14 residues. The DNA of the CDR3 is TGTGCCAGTAATATAGGAGCAGGGTTGAATGGCTACACCTTC. This gives the protein CASNIGAGLNGYTF.